This T cell receptor (beta chain) came from a study of memory CD4+ T cells and cytomegalovirus serostatus. The CDR3 spans 17 residues. V was cut by 4 bases and J by 2 bases, with 18 bases left in between. Germline CDR1 is SGHRS and CDR2 is YFSETQ. Only in-frame clones appear in the TCRdb table, and some are missing; sequencing was by immunoSEQ multiplex PCR. This table has roughly 42,000 clones, 65% to 85% appearing once. Single viable CD3+CD4+CD8-CD45RO+ cells were sorted as the memory CD4+ T cells. Donors' CMV status reflects serum IgG against pp150, pp28, p38, p52. Positive selection with CD4 microbeads enriched total CD4+ T cells.

Material for sequencing was memory CD4+ T cells from blood. The chain is built from TRBV5-1 and TRBJ2-2, with a tentative D call TRBD2 (5 bases). This TCR derives from an adult in good health and CMV-seronegative. In nucleotides, the CDR3 is TGCGCCAGCAGCCTTACGGAGGCCAACCGAAACACCGGGGAGCTGTTTTTT. It specifies CASSLTEANRNTGELFF.